The entry that follows covers one TCR beta chain sequence. Its antigen is currently not known. Nothing much larger sits one base from this clone, and base qualities are not available. The data stem from a study of cytomegalovirus exposure and HLA in healthy donors (TCRdb year 2017). Turning to the overall study: According to an earlier analysis of a few hundred of the donors, about 179 million T cells yielded 120 million or so unique TCR beta sequences and more than 250 Gb of sequence data. Five DR-DQ haplotypes were treated as single units for association and clustering because of strong linkage in the cohort. An earlier analysis of some 500 of the donors used high-throughput TCR beta sequencing to judge whether each TCR beta V gene segment behaved as functional or pseudogenic. The study used immunosequencing to profile the T cell repertoires of under 700 subjects and linked those repertoires to cytomegalovirus serostatus. Genome-wide SNP genotypes for about three fifths of the roughly 670 donors were used in a later genetic analysis, which treated that subset as a discovery cohort. High-throughput TCR immunosequencing, statistical association of individual TCRs with disease status, and machine learning were combined to predict cytomegalovirus infection status. Both class I and class II loci were covered by HLA typing, at four-digit resolution. Donor age, sex, ethnicity and CMV serostatus were collected together with the repertoire data. Rather than using new phenotypic data, the later analysis identified candidate immune exposures from TCR beta sequences and from how often those sequences occurred across donors. In addition to the first cohort of 666 subjects, a separate validation cohort of 120 different subjects was used. All discovery cohort repertoires had been generated using a single sequencing platform. Of the roughly 420 genotyped donors, 80% to 90% were placed in the genetic ancestry cluster associated with self-reported Caucasian donors. On average, about 200,000 unique TCR beta nucleotide sequences were sequenced per donor among several hundred genotyped donors of the cohort, with roughly 18% of those sequences being non-productive. A later analysis re-examined previously published TCR beta repertoires from more than 550 donors and added high-resolution HLA genotyping to investigate patterns of TCR occurrence. The study aimed to test whether cataloging public T cell receptors could reveal signatures of past pathogen exposure. Approximately 300 gigabases of sequencing data and roughly 81 million unique TCR sequences made up an early release that covered some 640 HLA-typed donors. The number of typed donors differed by locus: about 620-640 for A, B, C, DRB1 and DQB1; 500 to 550 for DQA1; some 610 for DPA1; and roughly 490 for DPB1. Overall study results and their limits: A further reported finding was that TCR beta sequences accurately predicted the HLA-A and HLA-B alleles for most subjects in the first cohort. In a later analysis, most CMV-associated TCR beta chains were found to appear HLA-restricted, with HLA associations seemingly driven largely by CMV exposure. A later genetic analysis associated a missense DCLRE1C variant with V-gene and J-gene trimming of TCR beta chains, and an independent cohort replicated the association. An earlier analysis of around 600 of the donors showed that most TCR beta V segments appeared in productive rearrangements either about 87% or about 30% of the time, which broadly matched IMGT annotations. The study gave a list of 150 to 200 TCR beta chains associated with cytomegalovirus. It was suggested by the authors that the approach could potentially be generalized to other disease states and immunological phenotypes. When HLA alleles, especially DR and DQ, strongly co-occurred, TCR associations were difficult to assign to individual alleles. In a later analysis, HLA-associated TCR beta chains showed more clonal expansion and lower generation probabilities than non-associated chains that were equally common. In vitro tests confirmed that a few of the cytomegalovirus-associated TCR beta chains recognize cytomegalovirus antigens. The earlier analysis of almost 600 of the donors excluded roughly 16 rarely observed V segments, including chromosome 9 orphons, because counts were too low. According to a later analysis, TCR association rates differed among HLA loci, with DRB1 alleles showing the most associated TCRs and HLA-C alleles showing the fewest. Specific HLA alleles were associated with around 18,000 TCR beta sequences at a false discovery rate of 0.05 in a later analysis. Some IMGT-functional V segments, including TRBV6-2 and TRBV6-3, could not be distinguished by the 87-base-pair reads and were therefore excluded. Because HLA typing was missing for some donors at each locus, association tests included only the typed subset. Sequencing depth was assumed to be roughly uniform across donors in the presence/absence analyses, though that assumption may not hold. While some public TCRs were present in many individuals, most TCR sequences turned up only very rarely across donors. CMV serostatus was the only immune exposure information available for the cohort. The sequencing pipeline was judged likely to have produced a cluster of highly shared sequence variants as a technical artifact. The cohort was sequenced for TCR beta chains only, and without alpha or paired-chain data the features that could be detected were limited. Several of the top co-occurrence clusters appeared to be linked to parvovirus B19, influenza, CMV and Epstein-Barr virus, according to a later analysis. Linkage disequilibrium might explain the correlated functional status among segregating V segments, but an unknown experimental factor could not be excluded. According to a later genetic analysis, donors in an Asian-associated ancestry cluster had fewer N-insertions in productive TCRs than the approximately 630-donor mean. The classifier was reported to diagnose cytomegalovirus status with high specificity and sensitivity in both the original and validation cohorts.

In total, more than 500 healthy bone marrow donors made up the cohort. Cohort members were all nominally healthy when sampled, although unrecorded immune exposures were likely present. The donor tested CMV seronegative and was one of the 352 seronegative cohort members. Every donor gave a peripheral blood sample, and the peripheral blood mononuclear cells from that sample were used for TCR beta sequencing. Genomic DNA was extracted from the blood cell samples with the Qiagen DNeasy Blood Extraction Kit. The CDR3 spans 14 residues, from the cysteine through the phenylalanine. Left in the record is the CDR3 DNA by itself, 42 bases read in frame from the first base. Cut back by 3 bases and 6 bases, the V and J ends lie 14 bases apart. The germline V gene specifies SGHVS as CDR1 and FQNEAQ as CDR2. Library preparation was by the immunoSEQ multiplex PCR assay. For the multiplex PCR, a mixture combining 60 forward primers for TCR Vbeta segments and 13 reverse primers for TCR Jbeta segments was used. Amplification of the CDR3 region of rearranged TCR beta genes was performed with a multiplex PCR assay on genomic DNA. The amplified TCR beta libraries were sequenced on the Illumina HiSeq System as 87-base-pair reads. The paper's processing steps were these. A later analysis counted about 80 million unique TCR beta chains across the 500 to 850 repertoires, and around 12 million of these chains were shared by at least two donors. A nearest-neighbor algorithm error-corrected the raw reads and collapsed the reads into unique sequences, merging closely related sequences to remove PCR and sequencing errors. Alignment of CDR3 sequences to IMGT reference sequences was used to assign V, D and J gene segments. For a sequence to be retained, a match of at least six nucleotides to both a V gene segment and a J gene segment was required. Rearrangements were classified as productive when the CDR3 lacked stop codons and remained in frame with V and J, and all other rearrangements were classified as non-productive. CDR3 was defined by IMGT convention, running from the second conserved V-encoded cysteine to the conserved J-encoded phenylalanine. In an earlier analysis of just under 600 of the donors, sequences lacking an unambiguous match to a single V gene segment were excluded. In an earlier analysis of some 590 of the donors, a V segment was called functional when productive rearrangements were above 56.7%, and segregating when the standard deviation between donors exceeded 5%. A statistical classification framework was developed to diagnose cytomegalovirus status using the catalog of TCR beta chain sequences. In a later analysis, V and J genes were assigned by comparing TCR nucleotide sequences against IMGT/GENE-DB human TR gene sequences. The TCRdist pipeline was used in a later analysis to assign CDR3 sequences and most-parsimonious VDJ recombination scenarios. In a later analysis, each TCR beta chain was defined by its CDR3 amino acid sequence together with its V-gene family, and reads without a unique V-gene family were excluded. As a way to deal with suspected cross-contamination and a sequencing artifact, a later analysis dropped approximately 590 nucleotide sequences that were highly shared and had low generation probability. In a later analysis, a clonal expansion index for each public chain was calculated from normalized within-repertoire ranks of inferred template counts. In a later analysis, generation probabilities were computed using a VDJ recombination model fitted to out-of-frame rearrangements, and the results were checked against IGoR. In a later analysis, TCR-TCR, TCR-HLA and TCR-CMV co-occurrence was scored with hypergeometric tests, and a repertoire-size bias correction was applied to TCR pairs. A later analysis estimated false discovery rates by permuting HLA or CMV assignments 20 times. In a later analysis, co-occurring TCRs were grouped using DBSCAN, and TCRdist sequence similarity was added for clustering within HLA-allele-positive subsets. For co-occurrence clustering, repertoires with fewer than 30,000 or more than 120,000 public chains were excluded, along with 5 or 6 repertoires with anomalous nucleotide sharing. The source is immuneACCESS, and TCRdb retained only in-frame sequences with V and J called. Part of the clones is not carried over; for the studies checked, unresolved V genes explain less than half of this, and the remainder is unexplained. Clone size and V and J calls were adopted from that table, with D and trimming inferred from the DNA. The sample table holds more than 100,000 clones, of which roughly 80% were seen once. The ten largest clones represent 1% of the sample.

The rearranged chain carries TRBV7-8 and TRBJ2-5; a tentative D match to TRBD1 spans 6 bases. The sequence was collected from a middle-aged man in good health and CMV-seronegative. What was sequenced was PBMCs. CDR3 region: CASSFSPGTKTQYF. In nucleotides, the sequence is TGTGCCAGCAGCTTTAGTCCAGGGACAAAGACCCAGTACTTC.